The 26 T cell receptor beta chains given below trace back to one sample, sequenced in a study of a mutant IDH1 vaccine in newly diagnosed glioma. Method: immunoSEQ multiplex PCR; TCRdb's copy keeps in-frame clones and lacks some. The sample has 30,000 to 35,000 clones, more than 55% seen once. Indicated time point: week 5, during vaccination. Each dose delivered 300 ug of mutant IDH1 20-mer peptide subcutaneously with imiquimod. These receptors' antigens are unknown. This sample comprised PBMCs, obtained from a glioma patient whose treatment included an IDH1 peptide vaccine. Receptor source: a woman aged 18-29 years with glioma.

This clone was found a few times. DNA of the CDR3: TGTGCCAGCAGCCCCTATACAGGGAGGGGCTACGAGCAGTACTTC. Translated: CASSPYTGRGYEQYF. The rearrangement links TRBV5-5 to TRBJ2-7, with D possibly being TRBD2 (7 bases). V was trimmed by 4 bases and J by 3 bases, leaving 17 bases between them. This CDR3 comprises 15 residues. Germline V gene data show CDR1 as SGHKS and CDR2 as YYEKEE (reference sequence).

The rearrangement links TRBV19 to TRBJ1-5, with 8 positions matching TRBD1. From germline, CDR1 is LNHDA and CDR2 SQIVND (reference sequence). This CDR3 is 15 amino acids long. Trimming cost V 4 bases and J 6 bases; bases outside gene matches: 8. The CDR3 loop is CASSTGQGMVQPQHF. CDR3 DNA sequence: TGTGCCAGTAGTACCGGACAGGGAATGGTTCAGCCCCAGCATTTT.

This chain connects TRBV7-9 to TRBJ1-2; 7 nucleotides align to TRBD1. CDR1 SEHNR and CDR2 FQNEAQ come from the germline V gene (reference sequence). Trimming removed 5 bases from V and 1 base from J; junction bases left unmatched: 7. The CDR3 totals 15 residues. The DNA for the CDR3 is TGTGCCAGCAGCCATGGGGACAGCCTTAACTATGGCTACACCTTC. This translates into CASSHGDSLNYGYTF.

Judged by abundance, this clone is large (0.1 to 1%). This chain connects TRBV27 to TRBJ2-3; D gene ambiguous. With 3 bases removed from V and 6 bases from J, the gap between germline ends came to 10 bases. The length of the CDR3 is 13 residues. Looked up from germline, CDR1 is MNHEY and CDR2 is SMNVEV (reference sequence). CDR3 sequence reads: CASSFGVVDTQYF. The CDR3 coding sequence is TGTGCCAGCAGTTTCGGAGTTGTGGATACGCAGTATTTT.

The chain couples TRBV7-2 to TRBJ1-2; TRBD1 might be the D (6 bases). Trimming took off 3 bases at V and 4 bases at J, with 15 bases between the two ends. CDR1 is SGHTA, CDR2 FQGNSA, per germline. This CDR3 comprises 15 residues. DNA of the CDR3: TGTGCCAGCAGCTTCGACGACCAGGGGTCCTATGGCTACACCTTC. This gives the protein CASSFDDQGSYGYTF.

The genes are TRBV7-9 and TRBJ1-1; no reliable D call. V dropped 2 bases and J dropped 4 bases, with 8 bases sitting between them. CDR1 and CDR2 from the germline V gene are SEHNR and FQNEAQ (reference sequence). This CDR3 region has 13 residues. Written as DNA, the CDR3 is TGTGCCAGCAGCTTAATCCTGGGCACTGAAGCTTTCTTT. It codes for CASSLILGTEAFF.

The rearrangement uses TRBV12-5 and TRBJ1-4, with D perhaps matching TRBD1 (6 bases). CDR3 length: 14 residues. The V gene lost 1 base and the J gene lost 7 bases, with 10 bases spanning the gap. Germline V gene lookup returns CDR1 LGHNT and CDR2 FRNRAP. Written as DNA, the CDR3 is TGTGCTAGTGGTTTGGAAAAGGGGGGTGAAAAACTGTTTTTT. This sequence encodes CASGLEKGGEKLFF.

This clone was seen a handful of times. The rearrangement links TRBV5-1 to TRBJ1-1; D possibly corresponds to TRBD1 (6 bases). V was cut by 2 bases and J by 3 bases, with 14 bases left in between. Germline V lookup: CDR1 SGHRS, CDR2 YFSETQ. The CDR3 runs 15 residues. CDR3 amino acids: CASSLPGARDTEAFF. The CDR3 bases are TGCGCCAGCAGCTTACCGGGGGCGCGTGACACTGAAGCTTTCTTT.

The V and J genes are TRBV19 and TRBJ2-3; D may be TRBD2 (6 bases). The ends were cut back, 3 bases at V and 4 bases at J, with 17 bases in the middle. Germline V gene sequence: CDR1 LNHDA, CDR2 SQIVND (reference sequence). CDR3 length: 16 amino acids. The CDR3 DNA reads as TGTGCCAGTAGTATCGACGGGAGTATGCGTGCAGATACGCAGTATTTT. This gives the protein CASSIDGSMRADTQYF.

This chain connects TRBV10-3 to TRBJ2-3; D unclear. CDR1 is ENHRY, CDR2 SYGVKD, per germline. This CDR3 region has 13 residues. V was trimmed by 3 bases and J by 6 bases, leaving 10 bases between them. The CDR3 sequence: CAISDPPPDTQYF. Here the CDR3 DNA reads TGTGCCATCAGTGACCCACCCCCGGATACGCAGTATTTT.

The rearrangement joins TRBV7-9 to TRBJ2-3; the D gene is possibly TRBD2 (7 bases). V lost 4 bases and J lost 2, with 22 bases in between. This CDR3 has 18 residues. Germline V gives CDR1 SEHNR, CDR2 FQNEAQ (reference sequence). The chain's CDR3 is CASSSPIHREGNTDTQYF. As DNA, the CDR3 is TGTGCCAGCAGCTCCCCGATTCACAGGGAGGGTAACACAGATACGCAGTATTTT. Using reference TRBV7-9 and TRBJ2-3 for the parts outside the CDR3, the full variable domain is DTGVSQNPRHKITKRGQNVTFRCDPISEHNRLYWYRQTLGQGPEFLTYFQNEAQLEKSRLLSDRFSAERPKGSFSTLEIQRTEQGDSAMYLCASSSPIHREGNTDTQYFGPGTRLTVL.

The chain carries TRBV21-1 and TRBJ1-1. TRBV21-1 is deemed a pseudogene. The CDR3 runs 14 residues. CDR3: CASSKVKENTEAFF. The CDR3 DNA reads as TGTGCCAGCAGCAAAGTTAAGGAGAACACTGAAGCTTTCTTT.

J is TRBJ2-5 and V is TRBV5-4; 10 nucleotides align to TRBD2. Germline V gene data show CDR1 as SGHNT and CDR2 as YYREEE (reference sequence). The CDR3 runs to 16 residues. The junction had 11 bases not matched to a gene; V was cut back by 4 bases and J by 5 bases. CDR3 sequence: CASSLPSGGAQETQYF. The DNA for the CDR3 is TGTGCCAGCAGCCTCCCTAGCGGGGGAGCCCAGGAGACCCAGTACTTC. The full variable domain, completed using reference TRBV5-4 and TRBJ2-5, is ETGVTQSPTHLIKTRGQQVTLRCSSQSGHNTVSWYQQALGQGPQFIFQYYREEENGRGNFPPRFSGLQFPNYSSELNVNALELDDSALYLCASSLPSGGAQETQYFGPGTRLLVL.

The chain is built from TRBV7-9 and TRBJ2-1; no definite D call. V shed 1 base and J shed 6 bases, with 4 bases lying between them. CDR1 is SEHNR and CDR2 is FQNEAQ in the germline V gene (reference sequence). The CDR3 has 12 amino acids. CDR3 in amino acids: CASSLDFNEQFF. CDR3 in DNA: TGTGCCAGCAGCTTAGATTTCAATGAGCAGTTCTTC.

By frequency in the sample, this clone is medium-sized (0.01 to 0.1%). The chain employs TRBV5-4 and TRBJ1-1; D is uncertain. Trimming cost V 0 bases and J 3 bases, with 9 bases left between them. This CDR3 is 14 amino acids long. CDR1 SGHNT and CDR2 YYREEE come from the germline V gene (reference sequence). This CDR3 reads CASSLDSDHTEAFF. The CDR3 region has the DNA TGTGCCAGCAGCTTGGACAGCGACCACACTGAAGCTTTCTTT.

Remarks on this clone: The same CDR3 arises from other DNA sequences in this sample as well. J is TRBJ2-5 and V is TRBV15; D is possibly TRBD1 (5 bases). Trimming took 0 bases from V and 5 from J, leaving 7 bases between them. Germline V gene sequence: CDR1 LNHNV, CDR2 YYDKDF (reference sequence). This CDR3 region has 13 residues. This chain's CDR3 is CATSRDPGETQYF. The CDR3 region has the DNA TGTGCCACCAGCAGAGATCCAGGGGAGACCCAGTACTTC.

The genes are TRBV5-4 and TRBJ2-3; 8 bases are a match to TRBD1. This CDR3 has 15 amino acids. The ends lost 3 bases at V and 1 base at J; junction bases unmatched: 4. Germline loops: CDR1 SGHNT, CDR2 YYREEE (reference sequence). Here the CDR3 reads CASSSRTGRTDTQYF. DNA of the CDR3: TGTGCCAGCAGCTCGCGGACAGGGCGCACAGATACGCAGTATTTT.

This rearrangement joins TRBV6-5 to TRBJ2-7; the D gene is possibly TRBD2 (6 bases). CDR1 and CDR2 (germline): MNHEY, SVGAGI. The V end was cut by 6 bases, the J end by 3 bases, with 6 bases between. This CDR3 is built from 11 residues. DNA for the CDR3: TGTGCCAGCAGCGGGGGCTACGAGCAGTACTTC. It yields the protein CASSGGYEQYF.

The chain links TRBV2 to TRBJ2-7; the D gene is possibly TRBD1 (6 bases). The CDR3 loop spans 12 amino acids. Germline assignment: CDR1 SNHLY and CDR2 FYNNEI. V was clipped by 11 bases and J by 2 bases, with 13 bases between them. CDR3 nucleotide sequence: TGTGCCTGCCAAGGACAGACCTACGAGCAGTACTTC. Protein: CACQGQTYEQYF.

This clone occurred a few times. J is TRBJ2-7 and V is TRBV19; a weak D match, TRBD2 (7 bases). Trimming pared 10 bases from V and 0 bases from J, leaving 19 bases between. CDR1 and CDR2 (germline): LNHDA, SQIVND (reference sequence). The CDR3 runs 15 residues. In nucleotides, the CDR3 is TGTGCCACTAGACCGGGGGGCTCGAGCTCCTACGAGCAGTACTTC. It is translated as CATRPGGSSSYEQYF.

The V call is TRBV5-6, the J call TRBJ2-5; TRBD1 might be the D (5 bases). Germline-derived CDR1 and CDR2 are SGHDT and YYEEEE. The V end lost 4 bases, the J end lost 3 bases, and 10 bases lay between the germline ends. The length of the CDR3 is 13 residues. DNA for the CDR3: TGTGCCAGCAGCCAGACAGCCAAAGAGACCCAGTACTTC. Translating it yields CASSQTAKETQYF.

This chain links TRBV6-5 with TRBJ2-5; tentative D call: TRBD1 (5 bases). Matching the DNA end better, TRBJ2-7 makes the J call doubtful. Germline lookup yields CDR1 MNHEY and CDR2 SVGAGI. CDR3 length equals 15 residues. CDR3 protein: CASSYSIRESYEQYF. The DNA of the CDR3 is TGTGCCAGCAGTTACTCGATCAGGGAATCCTACGAGCAGTACTTC.

CDR3 DNA: TGCAGCGCCGCCGGGACTAGCGGGAGTACTGGGGAAGAGACCCAGTACTTC. Amino acids: CSAAGTSGSTGEETQYF. The chain employs TRBV29-1 and TRBJ2-5; TRBD2 matches at 14 bases. The CDR3 has 17 amino acids. The germline V gene has CDR1 SQVTM and CDR2 ANQGSEA. V was clipped by 7 bases and J by 3 bases; unmatched bases: 13.

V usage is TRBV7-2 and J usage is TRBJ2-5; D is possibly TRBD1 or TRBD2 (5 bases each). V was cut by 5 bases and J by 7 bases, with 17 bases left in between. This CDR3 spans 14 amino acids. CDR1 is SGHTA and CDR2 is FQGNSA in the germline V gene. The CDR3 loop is CASSADSSAGTQYF. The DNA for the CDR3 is TGTGCCAGCAGCGCAGACAGCTCCGCGGGGACCCAGTACTTC.

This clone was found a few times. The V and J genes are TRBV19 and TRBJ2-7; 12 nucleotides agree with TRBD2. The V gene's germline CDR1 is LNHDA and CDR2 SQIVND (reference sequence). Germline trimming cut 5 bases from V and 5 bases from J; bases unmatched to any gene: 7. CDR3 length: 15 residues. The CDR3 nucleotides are TGTGCCAGTAGTGCGACTAGCGGGAGTTTTGACGAGCAGTACTTC. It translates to CASSATSGSFDEQYF. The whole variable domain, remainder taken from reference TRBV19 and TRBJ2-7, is DGGITQSPKYLFRKEGQNVTLSCEQNLNHDAMYWYRQDPGQGLRLIYYSQIVNDFQKGDIAEGYSVSREKKESFPLTVTSAQKNPTAFYLCASSATSGSFDEQYFGPGTRLTVT.

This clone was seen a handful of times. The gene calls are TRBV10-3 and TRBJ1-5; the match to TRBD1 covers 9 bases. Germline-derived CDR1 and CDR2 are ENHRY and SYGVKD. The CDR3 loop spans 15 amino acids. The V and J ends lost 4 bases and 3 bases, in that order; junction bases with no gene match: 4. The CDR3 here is CAISGGQGDNQPQHF. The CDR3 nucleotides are TGTGCCATCAGTGGGGGACAGGGTGACAATCAGCCCCAGCATTTT.